The clone carrying this TCR beta chain was seen only once. The data originate from a study of blood T cell repertoires in COVID-19. Whole-study context: The study drew acute and convalescent COVID-19 samples from the United States, Italy and Spain. From T cells, B-cell-depleted T cells, or PBMCs came the material, which was cDNA or gDNA.

Source study methods: Amplification of reference gene primers was used by the study to estimate nucleated cell counts. Some clones are missing from TCRdb's copy, which holds only in-frame ones; the method was immunoSEQ multiplex PCR. That table gives V, J and clone size, and the DNA gave D and trimming. The sample lists more than 250,000 clones; around 90% were seen once. The CDR3 has 19 amino acids. V shed 0 bases, J shed 2 bases, and the junction held 11 bases outside the gene matches. From germline, CDR1 is MGHRA and CDR2 YSYEKL. Sequencing was performed on peripheral blood. This receptor was obtained from a man over 45 with active or convalescent COVID-19. The chain couples TRBV4-1 to TRBJ1-5, with 9 positions matching TRBD1. The CDR3 sequence is CASSQDFSGDRVGNQPQHF. The CDR3 DNA reads TGCGCCAGCAGCCAAGATTTTTCCGGGGACAGGGTAGGCAATCAGCCCCAGCATTTT.